This T cell receptor beta chain comes out of a study of early stage breast cancer tumors. The overall study: About 80% of the 16 invasive tumors were ER+, PR+ and HER2-. Regarding the study as a whole: Compared with adjacent normal breast tissue, tumors showed around 2.7-fold greater T cell density and higher clonality.

Regarding this clone: Its target is not known.

Germline CDR1 is SGDLS and CDR2 is YYNGEE. This CDR3 is built from 13 residues. V was pared by 1 base and J by 1 base, with 5 bases between. Each sample had two DNA replicates, 0.5 ug blood or around 1.5 ug tissue. Some clones are missing from TCRdb's copy, which holds only in-frame ones; the method was immunoSEQ multiplex PCR. Of about 72,000 clones listed, roughly three quarters are singletons. The sequence derives from a person in their sixties with breast cancer. Sample: blood. The chain recombines TRBV9 with TRBJ2-5; D unresolved. This CDR3 is CASSVRAQETQYF. CDR3 bases: TGTGCCAGCAGCGTAAGGGCCCAAGAGACCCAGTACTTC.